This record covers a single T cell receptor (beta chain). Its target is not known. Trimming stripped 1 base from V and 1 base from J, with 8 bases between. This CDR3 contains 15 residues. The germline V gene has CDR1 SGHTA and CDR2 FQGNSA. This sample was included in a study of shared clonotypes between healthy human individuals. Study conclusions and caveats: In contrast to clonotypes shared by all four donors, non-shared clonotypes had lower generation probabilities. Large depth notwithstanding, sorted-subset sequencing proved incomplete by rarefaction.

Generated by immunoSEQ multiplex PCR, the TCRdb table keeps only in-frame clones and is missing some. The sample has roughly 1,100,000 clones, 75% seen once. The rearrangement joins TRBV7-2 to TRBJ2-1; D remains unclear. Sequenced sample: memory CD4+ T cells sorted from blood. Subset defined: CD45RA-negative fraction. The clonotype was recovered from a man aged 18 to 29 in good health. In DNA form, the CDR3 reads TGTGCCAGCAGCTTAGTTGCACGTTCCTACAATGAGCAGTTCTTC. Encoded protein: CASSLVARSYNEQFF.